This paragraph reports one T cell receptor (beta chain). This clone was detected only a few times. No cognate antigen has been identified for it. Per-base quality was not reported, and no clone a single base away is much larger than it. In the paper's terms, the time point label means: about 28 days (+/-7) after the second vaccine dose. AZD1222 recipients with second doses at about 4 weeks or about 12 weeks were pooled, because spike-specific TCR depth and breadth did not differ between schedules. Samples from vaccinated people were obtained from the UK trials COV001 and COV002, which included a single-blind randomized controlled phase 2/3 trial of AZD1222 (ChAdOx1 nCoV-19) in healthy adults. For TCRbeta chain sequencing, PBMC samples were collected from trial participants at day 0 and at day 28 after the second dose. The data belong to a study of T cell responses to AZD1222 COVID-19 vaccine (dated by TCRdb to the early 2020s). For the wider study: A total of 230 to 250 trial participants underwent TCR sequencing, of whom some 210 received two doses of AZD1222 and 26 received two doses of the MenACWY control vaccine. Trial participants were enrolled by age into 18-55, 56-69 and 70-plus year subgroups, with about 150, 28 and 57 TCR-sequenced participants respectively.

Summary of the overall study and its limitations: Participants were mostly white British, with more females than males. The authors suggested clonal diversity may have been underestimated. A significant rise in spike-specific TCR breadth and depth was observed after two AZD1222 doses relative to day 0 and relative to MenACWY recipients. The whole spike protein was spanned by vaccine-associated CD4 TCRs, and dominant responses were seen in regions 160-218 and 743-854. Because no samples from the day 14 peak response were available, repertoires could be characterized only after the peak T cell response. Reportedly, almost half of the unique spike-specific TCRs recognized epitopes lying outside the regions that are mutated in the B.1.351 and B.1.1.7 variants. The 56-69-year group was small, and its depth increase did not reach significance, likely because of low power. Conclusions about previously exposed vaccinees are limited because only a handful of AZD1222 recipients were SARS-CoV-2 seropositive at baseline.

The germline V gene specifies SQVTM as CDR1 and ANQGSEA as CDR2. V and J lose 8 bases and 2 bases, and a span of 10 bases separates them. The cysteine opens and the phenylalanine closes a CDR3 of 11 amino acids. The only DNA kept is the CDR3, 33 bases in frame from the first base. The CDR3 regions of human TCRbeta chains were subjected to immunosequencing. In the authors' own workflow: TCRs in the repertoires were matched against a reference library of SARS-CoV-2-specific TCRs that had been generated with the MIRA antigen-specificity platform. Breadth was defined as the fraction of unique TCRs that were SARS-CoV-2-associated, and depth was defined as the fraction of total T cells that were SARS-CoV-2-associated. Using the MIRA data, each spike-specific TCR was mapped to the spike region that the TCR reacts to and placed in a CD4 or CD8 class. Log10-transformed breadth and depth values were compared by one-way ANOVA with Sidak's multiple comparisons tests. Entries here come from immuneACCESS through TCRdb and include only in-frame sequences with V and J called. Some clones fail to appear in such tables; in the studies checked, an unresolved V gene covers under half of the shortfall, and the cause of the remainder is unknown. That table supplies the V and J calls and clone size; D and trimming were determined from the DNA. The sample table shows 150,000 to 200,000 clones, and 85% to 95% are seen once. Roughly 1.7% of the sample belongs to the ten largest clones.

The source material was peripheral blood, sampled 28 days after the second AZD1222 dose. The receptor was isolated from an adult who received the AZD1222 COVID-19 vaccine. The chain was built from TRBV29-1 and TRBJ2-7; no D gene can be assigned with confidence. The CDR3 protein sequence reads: CSIVIAYEQYF. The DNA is TGCAGCATCGTCATAGCCTACGAGCAGTACTTC.